The 26 T cell receptor beta chains reported below all come from one sample, sequenced in a study of T cells after yellow fever vaccination. TCRdb analysed the 5' RACE reads with MiXCR anew, one entry per CDR3 protein. Of some 560,000 distinct CDR3 sequences detected, 19% appear once; the ten largest clones hold 14%. The starting material was PBMCs, obtained 15 days after the yellow fever booster vaccination. These receptors all stem from a man younger than 45 who received the YFV17D yellow fever vaccine.

This clonotype was observed a handful of times. The rearrangement links TRBV7-2 to TRBJ2-7; 9 bases align to TRBD1. V was pared by 3 bases and J by 5 bases, with 5 bases of the junction left unmatched. Germline loops: CDR1 SGHTA, CDR2 FQGNSA. CDR3 length: 14 residues. This CDR3 reads CASSLVQGADEQYF. CDR3 coding DNA: TGTGCCAGCAGCTTGGTACAGGGGGCTGACGAGCAGTACTTC.

This clonotype was seen a handful of times. This sequence joins TRBV18 and TRBJ2-1, with 8 positions matching TRBD1. This CDR3 region has 14 residues. Trimming took 6 bases from V and 5 from J; bases not matched to a gene: 6. Germline values: CDR1 KGHSH, CDR2 LQKENI. CDR3 loop: CASSGQGRNNEQFF. Here the CDR3 DNA reads TGTGCCAGCTCCGGACAGGGACGGAACAATGAGCAGTTCTTC. Drawing the rest from reference TRBV18 and TRBJ2-1, the complete variable domain is NAGVMQNPRHLVRRRGQEARLRCSPMKGHSHVYWYRQLPEEGLKFMVYLQKENIIDESGMPKERFSAEFPKEGPSILRIQQVVRGDSAAYFCASSGQGRNNEQFFGPGTRLTVL.

This rearrangement joins TRBV28 to TRBJ2-7, with TRBD1 as a possible D gene (5 bases). The CDR3 is 13 amino acids. The germline gives CDR1 MDHEN, CDR2 SYDVKM. The V end was cut by 8 bases, the J end by 3 bases, with 14 bases between. Written as DNA, the CDR3 is TGTGCCAGCCTCTCAGGGCAGAGCTACGAGCAGTACTTC. Translating it yields CASLSGQSYEQYF.

The chain joins TRBV5-6 to TRBJ1-5; D remains ambiguous. The CDR3 is 15 amino acids. Germline V gives CDR1 SGHDT, CDR2 YYEEEE. Deletions cut 2 bases from V and 3 bases from J, with 12 bases between. The CDR3 nucleotides read TGTGCCAGCAGCTTTGGCCGGGGAAACAATCAGCCCCAGCATTTT. Protein product: CASSFGRGNNQPQHF.

V usage is TRBV19 and J usage is TRBJ2-2; TRBD1 might be the D (6 bases). The germline V and J ends were trimmed by 9 bases and 4 bases, with 21 bases remaining between them. Germline V gene data show CDR1 as LNHDA and CDR2 as SQIVND (reference sequence). The CDR3 is made up of 16 amino acids. Here the CDR3 reads CASQNSFGQTTGELFF. DNA of the CDR3: TGTGCCAGCCAGAACTCATTTGGACAGACCACCGGGGAGCTGTTTTTT.

The sample holds a few counts of this clonotype. The rearrangement uses TRBV12-3 or TRBV12-4 and TRBJ1-5; D may be TRBD1 (5 bases). V was pared by 6 bases and J by 2 bases, with 11 bases between. The CDR3 length is 14 residues. The DNA for the CDR3 is TGTGCCAGCAGGGGACCTGGGGGCAATCAGCCCCAGCATTTT. Translation: CASRGPGGNQPQHF.

The chain has TRBV10-3 and TRBJ2-5; 7 nucleotides agree with TRBD2. Germline CDR1 is ENHRY and CDR2 is SYGVKD. V lost 0 bases to trimming and J lost 5 bases; unmatched junction nucleotides: 3. This CDR3 is 14 amino acids long. The CDR3 coding sequence is TGTGCCATCAGTGAGTCTGGGGGAGGGGAGACCCAGTACTTC. This sequence encodes CAISESGGGETQYF.

This clonotype has a handful of counts. The chain couples TRBV29-1 to TRBJ2-7; D is ambiguous. Germline-derived CDR1 and CDR2 are SQVTM and ANQGSEA. The CDR3 runs to 12 residues. Deletions cut 4 bases from V and 3 bases from J, with 10 bases between. DNA for the CDR3: TGCAGCGTTGTAGCTGGGATCTACGAGCAGTACTTC. This codes for CSVVAGIYEQYF.

This clonotype occurred many times. The J gene is TRBJ2-2, the V gene TRBV7-2; D not resolved. Germline V lookup: CDR1 SGHTA, CDR2 FQGNSA. The CDR3 is 11 residues long. V dropped 1 base and J dropped 8 bases, with 2 bases sitting between them. The CDR3 spells CASSLEGELFF. CDR3 in DNA: TGTGCCAGCAGCTTAGAAGGGGAGCTGTTTTTT.

The rearrangement uses TRBV12-3 or TRBV12-4 and TRBJ1-2; D is uncertain. Trimming pared 2 bases from V and 7 bases from J, leaving 8 bases between. The CDR3 extends over 12 amino acids. CDR3 nucleotide sequence: TGTGCCAGCAGTTTACTCGGGGTTGGCTACACCTTC. Translated: CASSLLGVGYTF.

This clonotype was counted a few times. The chain combines TRBV7-9 with TRBJ2-5; no clear D. Germline V gene lookup returns CDR1 SEHNR and CDR2 FQNEAQ (reference sequence). V dropped 5 bases and J dropped 5 bases, with 12 bases sitting between them. This CDR3 contains 13 residues. The CDR3 protein is CASSRHLEETQYF. CDR3 nucleotide sequence: TGTGCCAGCAGCCGACACCTCGAGGAGACCCAGTACTTC.

This clonotype has just a few counts. The chain links TRBV12-3 or TRBV12-4 to TRBJ2-1; TRBD1 agrees at 8 bases. This CDR3 comprises 15 residues. V gave up 7 bases and J gave up 6 bases; unmatched junction bases: 11. For the CDR3, the DNA is TGTGCCAGCACCATTTGGGACAGGCCAGGCAATGAGCAGTTCTTC. Translation: CASTIWDRPGNEQFF.

The chain is built from TRBV28 and TRBJ2-5, with no clear D. The V gene lost 10 bases and the J gene lost 3 bases, with 21 bases spanning the gap. This CDR3 contains 15 residues. The V gene's germline CDR1 is MDHEN and CDR2 SYDVKM. This chain's CDR3 is CATSPAWLDEETQYF. In nucleotides, the CDR3 is TGTGCCACCAGCCCGGCCTGGCTGGACGAAGAGACCCAGTACTTC. Full variable domain (remainder filled in from reference TRBV28 and TRBJ2-5): DVKVTQSSRYLVKRTGEKVFLECVQDMDHENMFWYRQDPGLGLRLIYFSYDVKMKEKGDIPEGYSVSREKKERFSLILESASTNQTSMYLCATSPAWLDEETQYFGPGTRLLVL.

This clonotype was seen a few times. This rearrangement joins TRBV20-1 to TRBJ2-4; D might be TRBD2 (7 bases). CDR3 length: 13 residues. Germline CDR1 reads DFQATT; CDR2 reads SNEGSKA (reference sequence). Trimming removed 0 bases at V and 8 bases at J, with 11 bases between. The CDR3 DNA reads as TGCAGTGCTAGAGAGGGGCGGGGGCACATTCAGTACTTC. Translation gives CSAREGRGHIQYF.

The chain carries TRBV10-1 and TRBJ2-5; D is undetermined. V lost 0 bases and J 4 bases, leaving 12 bases between the germline ends. The CDR3 contains 15 residues. Germline-derived CDR1 and CDR2 are WNHNN and SYGVQD (reference sequence). The CDR3 DNA sequence: TGCGCCAGCAGTGAGTCGATTAATCTGGGAGAGACCCAGTACTTC. Protein: CASSESINLGETQYF.

This clonotype appeared once. J is TRBJ1-1 and V is TRBV19; TRBD1 agrees at 9 bases. The germline V gene encodes CDR1 LNHDA and CDR2 SQIVND (reference sequence). V shed 5 bases, J shed 5 bases, and the junction held 9 bases outside the gene matches. The CDR3 sequence is 15 residues long. CDR3 protein: CASSPTGTGRTEAFF. The CDR3 bases are TGTGCCAGTAGTCCCACCGGGACAGGGAGGACTGAAGCTTTCTTT.

This clonotype turned up a few times. The rearrangement joins TRBV15 to TRBJ2-6; no clear D. In germline, CDR1 is LNHNV, CDR2 YYDKDF (reference sequence). V shed 1 base and J shed 0 bases, with 13 bases lying between them. This CDR3 has 18 residues. The CDR3 nucleotides are TGTGCCACCAGCAGAGTTCGGTTCTCGGGCTCTGGGGCCAACGTCCTGACTTTC. Translating gives CATSRVRFSGSGANVLTF.

This clonotype was detected a few times. The CDR3: CASSSISPQRETQYF. The CDR3 DNA reads as TGTGCCAGCAGTTCTATTTCCCCCCAAAGGGAGACCCAGTACTTC. V usage is TRBV7-2 and J usage is TRBJ2-5; D is ambiguous. Trimming took off 6 bases at V and 5 bases at J, with 19 bases between the two ends. CDR1 is SGHTA, CDR2 FQGNSA, per germline. The CDR3 has 15 residues.

This chain links TRBV15 with TRBJ2-1; 10 bases match TRBD2. The CDR3 totals 14 residues. Germline-derived CDR1 and CDR2 are LNHNV and YYDKDF (reference sequence). The V and J ends lost 8 bases and 9 bases, in that order; junction bases with no gene match: 10. CDR3 loop: CATGRLAGKIEQFF. The DNA for the CDR3 is TGTGCCACCGGAAGACTAGCGGGTAAGATTGAGCAGTTCTTC.

The chain carries TRBV4-3 and TRBJ2-1; 8 bases are shared with TRBD2. V shed 3 bases and J 4 bases; nucleotides not matched to a gene: 2. The CDR3 spans 14 residues. Germline CDR1 and CDR2: LGHNA and YSLEER. CDR3 protein: CASSHTSGYNEQFF. CDR3 DNA sequence: TGCGCCAGCAGCCATACTAGCGGTTACAATGAGCAGTTCTTC.

This clonotype was seen a few times. The chain couples TRBV10-3 to TRBJ2-1; D is perhaps TRBD1 (5 bases). The germline V and J ends were trimmed by 8 bases and 6 bases, with 14 bases remaining between them. CDR1 is ENHRY and CDR2 is SYGVKD in the germline V gene. The CDR3 spans 13 residues. The CDR3 DNA reads TGTGCCATCGGTACCCAGGGCCCCAATGAGCAGTTCTTC. Residues: CAIGTQGPNEQFF.

The chain combines TRBV19 with TRBJ1-5, with TRBD1 identical over 7 bases. Germline V gives CDR1 LNHDA, CDR2 SQIVND (reference sequence). This CDR3 comprises 17 residues. Trimming removed 1 base from V and 1 base from J; junction bases left unmatched: 7. The CDR3 protein is CASSIATGTASNQPQHF. In DNA form, the CDR3 reads TGTGCCAGTAGTATAGCTACCGGGACAGCCAGCAATCAGCCCCAGCATTTT.

The chain uses TRBV6-5 and TRBJ2-7; D call uncertain. The CDR3 contains 15 residues. Germline CDR1 and CDR2: MNHEY and SVGAGI. Trimming shortened V by 4 bases and J by 0 bases, and 13 bases separated the two germline ends. The CDR3 region has the DNA TGTGCCAGCAGTTGGTCTGCCAGGAGCTCCTACGAGCAGTACTTC. It is translated as CASSWSARSSYEQYF.

CDR3 sequence reads: CSARKDSSTDTQYF. CDR3 bases: TGCAGTGCTAGGAAGGATTCTAGCACAGATACGCAGTATTTT. The chain carries TRBV20-1 and TRBJ2-3, with D hard to call. With 3 bases removed from V and 0 bases from J, the gap between germline ends came to 10 bases. This CDR3 region has 14 residues. Looked up from germline, CDR1 is DFQATT and CDR2 is SNEGSKA (reference sequence).

This chain uses TRBV7-9 with TRBJ2-2; 8 bases align to TRBD2. From germline, CDR1 is SEHNR and CDR2 FQNEAQ (reference sequence). The V gene end was trimmed by 5 bases and the J gene end by 4 bases; junction bases not matched to a gene: 6. The CDR3 length is 15 residues. CDR3 sequence: CASSLSGMGTGELFF. In DNA, the CDR3 is TGTGCCAGCAGCCTTAGCGGGATGGGCACCGGGGAGCTGTTTTTT.

The sample holds a few counts of this clonotype. The chain recombines TRBV2 with TRBJ2-1; 7 bases fit TRBD2. CDR1 is SNHLY and CDR2 is FYNNEI in the germline V gene. V lost 4 bases and J lost 8; bases outside the gene matches: 11. The CDR3 consists of 15 residues. CDR3 nucleotide sequence: TGTGCCAGCAGTGTCGGGAGGATCGACCGGGATGAGCAGTTCTTC. Amino acids: CASSVGRIDRDEQFF.